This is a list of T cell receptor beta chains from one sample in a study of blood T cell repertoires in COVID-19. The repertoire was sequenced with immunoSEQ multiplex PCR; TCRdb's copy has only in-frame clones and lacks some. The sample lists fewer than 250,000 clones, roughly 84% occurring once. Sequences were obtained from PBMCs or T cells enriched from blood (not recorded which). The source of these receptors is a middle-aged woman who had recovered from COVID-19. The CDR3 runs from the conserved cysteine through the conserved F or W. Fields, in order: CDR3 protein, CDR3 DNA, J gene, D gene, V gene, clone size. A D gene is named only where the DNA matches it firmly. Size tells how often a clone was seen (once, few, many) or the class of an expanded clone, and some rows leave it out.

CDR3 protein: CASSGRTERTGEKLFF; CDR3 DNA: TGTGCCAGCAGTGGGAGGACAGAAAGAACGGGGGAAAAACTGTTTTTT; J gene: TRBJ1-4; D gene: -; V gene: TRBV6-4; clone size: -
CDR3 protein: CAWSRGTYNEQFF; CDR3 DNA: TGTGCCTGGAGTCGGGGGACCTACAATGAGCAGTTCTTC; J gene: TRBJ2-1; D gene: -; V gene: TRBV30; clone size: -
CDR3 protein: CAWTDPGGGTEAFF; CDR3 DNA: TGTGCCTGGACCGACCCTGGCGGCGGCACTGAAGCTTTCTTT; J gene: TRBJ1-1; D gene: -; V gene: TRBV30; clone size: -
CDR3 protein: CASSTARGASYNEQFF; CDR3 DNA: TGTGCCAGTAGTACCGCTCGAGGAGCGTCCTACAATGAGCAGTTCTTC; J gene: TRBJ2-1; D gene: -; V gene: TRBV19; clone size: -
CDR3 protein: CASSPGGTDPSWETQYF; CDR3 DNA: TGTGCCAGCAGCCCGGGGGGGACAGATCCTTCCTGGGAGACCCAGTACTTC; J gene: TRBJ2-5; D gene: -; V gene: TRBV28; clone size: -
CDR3 protein: CATSATGDREKLFF; CDR3 DNA: TGTGCCACCAGTGCGACAGGGGATAGGGAAAAACTGTTTTTT; J gene: TRBJ1-4; D gene: TRBD1; V gene: TRBV24-1; clone size: -
CDR3 protein: CASRTGDAFYSPLHF; CDR3 DNA: TGTGCCAGCAGGACAGGCGATGCTTTTTATTCACCCCTCCACTTT; J gene: TRBJ1-6; D gene: -; V gene: TRBV25-1; clone size: -
CDR3 protein: CASSPHLGRGQGDTQYF; CDR3 DNA: TGTGCCAGCAGTCCCCACCTGGGCAGGGGGCAAGGAGATACGCAGTATTTT; J gene: TRBJ2-3; D gene: TRBD1; V gene: TRBV28; clone size: -
CDR3 protein: CASSRLVQYQETQYF; CDR3 DNA: TGTGCCAGCAGCCGTCTCGTACAGTACCAAGAGACCCAGTACTTC; J gene: TRBJ2-5; D gene: -; V gene: TRBV7-8; clone size: -
CDR3 protein: CASSQDRVYTEAFF; CDR3 DNA: TGTGCCAGCAGCCAAGACAGGGTTTACACTGAAGCTTTCTTT; J gene: TRBJ1-1; D gene: -; V gene: TRBV14; clone size: -
CDR3 protein: CASSRLAPAQFF; CDR3 DNA: TGTGCCAGCAGCAGACTAGCACCTGCCCAGTTCTTC; J gene: TRBJ2-1; D gene: TRBD2; V gene: TRBV12-3/TRBV12-4; clone size: -
CDR3 protein: CASSHQTTGGNEQFF; CDR3 DNA: TGTGCCAGTAGTCACCAGACGACAGGGGGGAATGAGCAGTTCTTC; J gene: TRBJ2-1; D gene: TRBD1; V gene: TRBV19; clone size: -
CDR3 protein: CASSSSKTSGASYEQYF; CDR3 DNA: TGTGCCAGCAGCTCGTCCAAAACTAGCGGGGCCTCCTACGAGCAGTACTTC; J gene: TRBJ2-7; D gene: TRBD2; V gene: TRBV5-4; clone size: -
CDR3 protein: CATSRAGTGYSPLHF; CDR3 DNA: TGTGCCACCAGCAGAGCCGGGACAGGGTATTCACCCCTCCACTTT; J gene: TRBJ1-6; D gene: TRBD1; V gene: TRBV15; clone size: -
CDR3 protein: CASTKDRDGTGELFF; CDR3 DNA: TGTGCCAGTACTAAGGACAGGGATGGAACCGGGGAGCTGTTTTTT; J gene: TRBJ2-2; D gene: TRBD1; V gene: TRBV19; clone size: -
CDR3 protein: CASSTLPGIYTDTQYF; CDR3 DNA: TGTGCCAGCAGTACCCTACCGGGAATATACACAGATACGCAGTATTTT; J gene: TRBJ2-3; D gene: -; V gene: TRBV28; clone size: once
CDR3 protein: CSVIRNEKLFF; CDR3 DNA: TGCAGCGTGATTAGAAATGAAAAACTGTTTTTT; J gene: TRBJ1-4; D gene: -; V gene: TRBV29-1; clone size: -
CDR3 protein: CSVQGLGNTIYF; CDR3 DNA: TGCAGCGTCCAGGGACTGGGAAACACCATATATTTT; J gene: TRBJ1-3; D gene: -; V gene: TRBV29-1; clone size: -
CDR3 protein: CAWGSTGRQPQHF; CDR3 DNA: TGTGCCTGGGGGAGTACAGGGAGACAGCCCCAGCATTTT; J gene: TRBJ1-5; D gene: -; V gene: TRBV30; clone size: -
CDR3 protein: CASSNNGQHYGYTF; CDR3 DNA: TGTGCCAGCAGCAACAACGGACAGCACTATGGCTACACCTTC; J gene: TRBJ1-2; D gene: -; V gene: TRBV3-1/TRBV3-2; clone size: -
CDR3 protein: CASSPLSPGANVLTF; CDR3 DNA: TGTGCCAGCAGCCCACTATCACCTGGGGCCAACGTCCTGACTTTC; J gene: TRBJ2-6; D gene: -; V gene: TRBV9; clone size: -
CDR3 protein: CAISQAKREGRVEQFF; CDR3 DNA: TGTGCCATCAGTCAAGCAAAGCGGGAGGGCCGGGTTGAGCAGTTCTTC; J gene: TRBJ2-1; D gene: TRBD2; V gene: TRBV10-3; clone size: -
CDR3 protein: CASSFRQGSSGANVLTF; CDR3 DNA: TGTGCCAGCAGTTTTAGACAGGGGTCTTCTGGGGCCAACGTCCTGACTTTC; J gene: TRBJ2-6; D gene: TRBD1; V gene: TRBV27; clone size: -
CDR3 protein: CASSLERGTSTDTQYF; CDR3 DNA: TGTGCCAGCAGCTTAGAGCGGGGTACGAGCACAGATACGCAGTATTTT; J gene: TRBJ2-3; D gene: -; V gene: TRBV11-3; clone size: -
CDR3 protein: CASRQSLGGYNEQFF; CDR3 DNA: TGTGCCAGCAGACAGAGCTTGGGGGGCTACAATGAGCAGTTCTTC; J gene: TRBJ2-1; D gene: -; V gene: TRBV5-8; clone size: once
CDR3 protein: CAWSEGTSGASTDTQYF; CDR3 DNA: TGTGCCTGGAGTGAAGGGACTAGCGGGGCTAGCACAGATACGCAGTATTTT; J gene: TRBJ2-3; D gene: TRBD2; V gene: TRBV30; clone size: -
CDR3 protein: CASSESLGSSYNSPLHF; CDR3 DNA: TGTGCCAGCAGTGAAAGCCTTGGGAGCTCCTATAATTCACCCCTCCACTTT; J gene: TRBJ1-6; D gene: -; V gene: TRBV6-1; clone size: once
CDR3 protein: CASSLVDRVWETQYF; CDR3 DNA: TGTGCCAGCAGCTTAGTAGACAGGGTGTGGGAGACCCAGTACTTC; J gene: TRBJ2-5; D gene: TRBD1; V gene: TRBV5-4; clone size: -
CDR3 protein: CASRFTGTGVGYGYTF; CDR3 DNA: TGTGCCAGCAGATTCACCGGGACAGGGGTGGGCTATGGCTACACCTTC; J gene: TRBJ1-2; D gene: TRBD1; V gene: TRBV7-2; clone size: few
CDR3 protein: CASSPRQGSTNYGYTF; CDR3 DNA: TGCGCCAGCAGTCCTAGACAGGGGAGTACTAACTATGGCTACACCTTC; J gene: TRBJ1-2; D gene: TRBD1; V gene: TRBV4-1; clone size: once
CDR3 protein: CATLINNEQFF; CDR3 DNA: TGTGCCACACTAATAAACAATGAGCAGTTCTTC; J gene: TRBJ2-1; D gene: -; V gene: TRBV2; clone size: -
CDR3 protein: CASSLERAEAFF; CDR3 DNA: TGTGCCAGCAGCTTAGAGAGGGCTGAAGCTTTCTTT; J gene: TRBJ1-1; D gene: -; V gene: TRBV11-2; clone size: -
CDR3 protein: CASSEYGDYNTEAFF; CDR3 DNA: TGTGCCAGCAGTGAATATGGTGACTATAACACTGAAGCTTTCTTT; J gene: TRBJ1-1; D gene: -; V gene: TRBV25-1; clone size: -
CDR3 protein: CASSLDLGLASEQYF; CDR3 DNA: TGTGCCAGCAGCTTAGATCTAGGGTTAGCGAGCGAGCAGTACTTC; J gene: TRBJ2-7; D gene: -; V gene: TRBV11-2; clone size: -
CDR3 protein: CATSPGLAPSTDTQYF; CDR3 DNA: TGTGCCACCAGCCCGGGACTAGCGCCTAGCACAGATACGCAGTATTTT; J gene: TRBJ2-3; D gene: TRBD2; V gene: TRBV15; clone size: -
CDR3 protein: CASSLVQGTYNEQFF; CDR3 DNA: TGTGCCAGCAGTTTAGTACAGGGAACCTACAATGAGCAGTTCTTC; J gene: TRBJ2-1; D gene: -; V gene: TRBV27; clone size: -
CDR3 protein: CATKLAVKTNEQFF; CDR3 DNA: TGTGCCACCAAACTAGCGGTTAAAACCAATGAGCAGTTCTTC; J gene: TRBJ2-1; D gene: TRBD2; V gene: TRBV2; clone size: -
CDR3 protein: CASSTGPPNEKLFF; CDR3 DNA: TGTGCCAGCAGTACAGGTCCTCCTAATGAAAAACTGTTTTTT; J gene: TRBJ1-4; D gene: -; V gene: TRBV2; clone size: -
CDR3 protein: CGWGEGGYNEQFF; CDR3 DNA: TGTGGCTGGGGGGAGGGGGGCTACAATGAGCAGTTCTTC; J gene: TRBJ2-1; D gene: -; V gene: TRBV28; clone size: -